This T cell receptor (beta chain) appears in the sequencing data of a study of T cell repertoires in aging, cancer and after chemotherapy. From germline, CDR1 is MNHEY and CDR2 SVGAGI. The CDR3 is made up of 14 amino acids. V gave up 6 bases and J gave up 6 bases, with 16 bases separating them. The template was genomic DNA from peripheral blood, not RNA. Multiplex touch-down PCR with TRB-A/B primers amplified rearranged V-D-J TRB sequences. TCRdb analysed the multiplex PCR reads with MiXCR anew, one entry per CDR3 protein. The sample lists 2,500 to 3,500 distinct CDR3 sequences, just over 20% occurring once. Findings and caveats of the study: Untreated cancer patients had significantly lower blood TCR diversity than age-matched healthy donors.

By share of the sample, this clonotype is medium-sized. Its specificity is unknown. V gene TRBV6-5 combines with J gene TRBJ2-3, with a possible D match to TRBD1 (5 bases). The sequenced sample consisted of blood. This receptor was obtained from a human donor with a solid tumor. CDR3 coding DNA: TGTGCCAGCAGCGTGGGCAGGGCCGGGGATACGCAGTATTTT. Translation gives CASSVGRAGDTQYF.